Listed below are T cell receptor beta chains from one sample, sequenced in a study of CD8 T cells in ankylosing spondylitis. TCRdb redid the calling of the 5' RACE reads with MiXCR, one entry per CDR3 protein. The profile shows fewer than 750,000 distinct CDR3 sequences, around a fifth of them singletons. The sequencing input was blood, either unsorted or a sorted T cell fraction (not recorded which). The receptor set was obtained from a male donor with ankylosing spondylitis. Both conserved end residues are part of each CDR3. A D gene is named only where the DNA matches it firmly. Some rows mark clone size as missing; the rest say once, few, many or name a class of expanded clone.

DNA	CDR3	size	V	J	D
TGTGCCACCCTCCAAGAGACCCAGTACTTC	CATLQETQYF	-	TRBV6-2/TRBV6-3	TRBJ2-5	-
TGTGCCAGCAGACCCGGGACTGGGGAGACCCAGTACTTC	CASRPGTGETQYF	few	TRBV5-6	TRBJ2-5	-
TGCGCCAGCAGGGCGCCTAGCCTACGTGAGACCCAGTACTTC	CASRAPSLRETQYF	few	TRBV5-1	TRBJ2-5	-
TGTGCCACCAGTCAGGGACAGGGGGCGACTGAAGCTTTCTTT	CATSQGQGATEAFF	-	TRBV24-1	TRBJ1-1	TRBD1
TGTGCCAGCAGTTTGATCGGCCAGGGGAGACGCGAGCAGTACTTC	CASSLIGQGRREQYF	-	TRBV27	TRBJ2-7	-
TGCGCCAGCAGCTTCATAGCGGGGGCGGGGAATGAGCAGTTCTTC	CASSFIAGAGNEQFF	few	TRBV5-1	TRBJ2-1	TRBD2
TGTGCCAGCAGTTTAACCGTATCAGCGCCCCAGCATTTT	CASSLTVSAPQHF	-	TRBV12-3/TRBV12-4	TRBJ1-5	-
TGTGCCAGCAGTTGGGACAGCCCTGAAGCTTTCTTT	CASSWDSPEAFF	-	TRBV12-3/TRBV12-4	TRBJ1-1	TRBD1
TGTGCCAGCAGCCGTGAAGGACGGGGCACTGAAGCTTTCTTT	CASSREGRGTEAFF	-	TRBV7-3	TRBJ1-1	-
TGTGCCTGGATCTGGGGGGGGGAAGAATACAATGAGCAGTTCTTC	CAWIWGGEEYNEQFF	-	TRBV30	TRBJ2-1	TRBD2
TGTGCCAGCTCCTGGTATCCGGGACTAGCGGGAGTAGGAGAGACCCAGTACTTC	CASSWYPGLAGVGETQYF	few	TRBV6-1	TRBJ2-5	TRBD2
TGTGCCAGCAGCCAAGAGGTCCAGAGAGGGTACACCTTC	CASSQEVQRGYTF	-	TRBV3-1	TRBJ1-2	-
TGTGCCAGCAGCCCCAAGGGGACAGGATTGAGGCAAGAGACCCAGTACTTC	CASSPKGTGLRQETQYF	few	TRBV7-6	TRBJ2-5	TRBD1
TGTGCCAGTAGTGCAAACATGGGGGACGAAGTTGAAGCTTTCTTT	CASSANMGDEVEAFF	-	TRBV19	TRBJ1-1	-
TGTGCCACCAGTGATTTAACTAGCGGGAACACAGATACGCAGTATTTT	CATSDLTSGNTDTQYF	few	TRBV24-1	TRBJ2-3	TRBD2
TGTGCCAGCAGCCCGCTGGGACTAGCAACAGATACGCAGTATTTT	CASSPLGLATDTQYF	many	TRBV6-2/TRBV6-3	TRBJ2-3	TRBD2
TGTGCCAGCAGCCATGTGAACACTGAAGCTTTCTTT	CASSHVNTEAFF	-	TRBV14	TRBJ1-1	-
TGTGCCAGCAGCCAAGCGGGACAAGGGGAAGAAAAACTGTTTTTT	CASSQAGQGEEKLFF	-	TRBV16	TRBJ1-4	-
TGCAGCGTCGCGGGCGCCCATTCCTCCTACGAGCAGTACTTC	CSVAGAHSSYEQYF	few	TRBV29-1	TRBJ2-7	-
TGTGCCAGCAGCTTCGGACGGAGGGTCCTCTATGGCTACACCTTC	CASSFGRRVLYGYTF	-	TRBV5-6	TRBJ1-2	-
TGCGCCAGCAGATACGGGAGTTCCTACAATGAGCAGTTCTTC	CASRYGSSYNEQFF	-	TRBV5-1	TRBJ2-1	-
TGCAGCGTTGAGACGCTGGACAGCTATTCTAACTATGGCTACACCTTC	CSVETLDSYSNYGYTF	many	TRBV29-1	TRBJ1-2	-
TGTGCCAGCAGTCCGGGGGCTTGGTCGGATACGCAGTATTTT	CASSPGAWSDTQYF	once	TRBV6-4	TRBJ2-3	-
TGTGCCAGCAGGCGCAAGAGGTTTTTGAAGGGGCATAGCAATCAGCCCCAGCATTTT	CASRRKRFLKGHSNQPQHF	few	TRBV21-1	TRBJ1-5	-
TGTGCCAGCAGCTTAGTCTCGCAGGGAACTTATAATTCACCCCTCCACTTT	CASSLVSQGTYNSPLHF	-	TRBV7-2	TRBJ1-6	-
TGTGCCAGCAGTTTAACCGGGACAGGGATAGATACGCAGTATTTT	CASSLTGTGIDTQYF	few	TRBV6-5	TRBJ2-3	TRBD1
TGCAGTGCTAGAGATGCCGGGACAGGGTACAATGAGCAGTTCTTC	CSARDAGTGYNEQFF	-	TRBV20-1	TRBJ2-1	TRBD1
TGTGCCAGCAGTTTAAACAGGGTTGGGGCTTTCTTT	CASSLNRVGAFF	few	TRBV12-3/TRBV12-4	TRBJ1-1	-
TGTGCCAGCATCCCAGGTGTCGGCGGGAGGGCCAAAGATACGCAGTATTTT	CASIPGVGGRAKDTQYF	-	TRBV28	TRBJ2-3	TRBD2
TGTGCCAGCCTCCAGGGGCCTGGAACCGGGGAGCTGTTTTTT	CASLQGPGTGELFF	-	TRBV28	TRBJ2-2	-
TGTGCCATCAGTAGAGTGGCCCCCGAGGATACGCAGTATTTT	CAISRVAPEDTQYF	-	TRBV10-3	TRBJ2-3	-
TGTGCCAGCTGTAATGACTACGAGCAGTACTTC	CASCNDYEQYF	few	TRBV28	TRBJ2-7	-
TGTGCCAGCAGCTTAACCGTCAGGGGGCCCGGGGAGCTGTTTTTT	CASSLTVRGPGELFF	-	TRBV7-3	TRBJ2-2	TRBD1
TGCAGTGCTAGAGAGGGCCAAGAGCAGGAGACCCAGTACTTC	CSAREGQEQETQYF	-	TRBV20-1	TRBJ2-5	-
TGTGCCAGCAGTGCTCTCGCAGGCGACATGAACACTGAAGCTTTCTTT	CASSALAGDMNTEAFF	-	TRBV2	TRBJ1-1	-
TGTGCCATCAGTGAGAGTACTAGCGGGGGTAATGAGCAGTTCTTC	CAISESTSGGNEQFF	many	TRBV10-3	TRBJ2-1	TRBD2
TGTGCCAGCAGCTTAAGCGAGAGCCCTGAAGCTTTCTTT	CASSLSESPEAFF	few	TRBV7-9	TRBJ1-1	-